This T cell receptor beta chain was recorded in a study of shared clonotypes between healthy human individuals. V shed 1 base and J shed 1 base, with 10 bases lying between them. The CDR3 totals 16 residues. Germline assignment: CDR1 SEHNR and CDR2 FQNEAQ (reference sequence). Findings and caveats of the study: Sampling covered nothing but blood. Tissue TCR repertoires likely differ from those found in blood. Naive subsets typically showed greater estimated richness than memory subsets.

As regards this clone: Its target is unknown.

Sorted-subset replicate PCRs used 200 ng DNA, some 30,000 T cell genomes. Clones were sequenced by immunoSEQ multiplex PCR, and TCRdb holds only the in-frame ones, with some missing. The sample has roughly 1.5 million clones; approximately 98% are singletons. The rearrangement joins TRBV7-9 to TRBJ1-4; D remains unclear. This clonotype originated in a man aged 25-40 years in good health. Sequences were obtained from naive CD4+ T cells sorted from blood. As to subset: CD45RA+ positively selected. CDR3 in amino acids: CASSLGMPRTNEKLFF. CDR3 coding DNA: TGTGCCAGCAGCTTAGGTATGCCTCGAACTAATGAAAAACTGTTTTTT.